The rows below give T cell receptor beta chains drawn from one sample of a study of CD8+CD57+ T cells in acquired aplastic anemia. TCRdb used MiXCR to reprocess the reads, holding one entry per CDR3 protein. The profile covers 65,000 to 85,000 distinct CDR3 sequences, with 50% to 55% appearing a single time and around 8.8% taken by the ten largest. The sample was sorted CD4+, CD8+, or CD8+CD57+ T cells (not recorded which) from PBMCs. These receptors were taken from a human donor in good health, serving as a control. The CDR3 runs from the conserved cysteine through the conserved F or W. The D gene is left open where the match is weak. Clone size is shown for a subset of rows, as once, few, many or a class of expanded clone.

j_gene	v_gene	d_gene	abundance	CDR3aa	CDR3nt
TRBJ1-6	TRBV15	NA	few	CATSRVGAYSPLHF	TGTGCCACCAGCAGAGTTGGGGCCTATTCACCCCTCCACTTT
TRBJ2-1	TRBV25-1	NA	NA	CASSEPRGASNEQFF	TGTGCCAGCAGTGAACCGAGGGGGGCTAGCAATGAGCAGTTCTTC
TRBJ2-7	TRBV10-2	TRBD1	NA	CASRLRQGPYEQYF	TGCGCCAGCAGACTTCGACAGGGGCCCTACGAGCAGTACTTC
TRBJ2-3	TRBV7-3	NA	NA	CASSYFGGDTQYF	TGTGCCAGCAGCTATTTTGGGGGAGATACGCAGTATTTT
TRBJ1-2	TRBV7-9	NA	many	CASSLYGADYGYTF	TGTGCCAGCAGCTTGTATGGGGCGGACTATGGCTACACCTTC
TRBJ1-5	TRBV2	NA	NA	CASSEQGNWPQHF	TGTGCCAGCAGTGAACAGGGAAACTGGCCCCAGCATTTT
TRBJ1-1	TRBV9	NA	NA	CASSRDGFF	TGTGCCAGCAGCAGGGACGGTTTCTTT
TRBJ2-2	TRBV2	TRBD2	once	CASSLGLAGDPGTGELFF	TGTGCCAGCAGTCTCGGACTAGCGGGAGACCCAGGGACCGGGGAGCTGTTTTTT
TRBJ1-1	TRBV2	NA	NA	CASSEGGHLNTEAFF	TGTGCCAGCAGTGAGGGGGGGCACTTGAACACTGAAGCTTTCTTT
TRBJ2-7	TRBV4-1	NA	NA	CASSQDSRGSREQYF	TGCGCCAGCAGCCAAGATAGTCGGGGGTCACGGGAGCAGTACTTC
TRBJ2-1	TRBV24-1	NA	NA	CATASGYNEQFF	TGTGCCACCGCTAGTGGCTACAATGAGCAGTTCTTC
TRBJ2-1	TRBV27	NA	NA	CASSEAGYNEQFF	TGTGCCAGCAGTGAGGCAGGGTACAATGAGCAGTTCTTC
TRBJ1-4	TRBV9	NA	NA	CASSVSGATNEKLFF	TGTGCCAGCAGCGTTTCAGGGGCAACTAATGAAAAACTGTTTTTT
TRBJ1-2	TRBV29-1	TRBD1	NA	CSVAGGDGYTF	TGCAGCGTTGCAGGGGGCGATGGCTACACCTTC
TRBJ2-1	TRBV2	TRBD2	NA	CASRAGTSGGNEQFF	TGTGCCAGCAGGGCAGGGACTAGCGGGGGAAATGAGCAGTTCTTC
TRBJ2-1	TRBV11-1	TRBD1	few	CASRWTGEYNEQFF	TGTGCCAGCAGGTGGACAGGGGAGTACAATGAGCAGTTCTTC
TRBJ2-7	TRBV12-3/TRBV12-4	TRBD1	NA	CASGDRAYEQYF	TGTGCCAGCGGGGACAGGGCCTACGAGCAGTACTTC
TRBJ1-4	TRBV2	TRBD1	NA	CASSLDRANEKLFF	TGTGCCAGCAGCCTGGACAGGGCCAATGAAAAACTGTTTTTT
TRBJ2-7	TRBV11-1	NA	many	CASSPQMGGDHIFLGLYEQYF	TGTGCCAGCAGCCCACAAATGGGCGGGGACCATATATTTTTGGGACTTTACGAGCAGTACTTC
TRBJ1-1	TRBV29-1	NA	NA	CSGTANTEAFF	TGCAGCGGGACAGCGAACACTGAAGCTTTCTTT
TRBJ1-1	TRBV9	NA	many	CASSPRTGGTEAFF	TGTGCCAGCAGCCCGCGGACGGGAGGCACTGAAGCTTTCTTT
TRBJ1-2	TRBV2	NA	NA	CASSEGGGMYGYTF	TGTGCCAGCAGTGAAGGGGGGGGGATGTATGGCTACACCTTC
TRBJ1-2	TRBV2	TRBD1	many	CASSERTGVTNYGYTF	TGTGCCAGCAGTGAGAGGACAGGGGTGACTAACTATGGCTACACCTTC
TRBJ2-7	TRBV29-1	NA	NA	CSARQAILPYEQYF	TGCAGCGCCAGACAGGCTATACTTCCCTACGAGCAGTACTTC
TRBJ1-5	TRBV6-2/TRBV6-3	NA	few	CASRSNKNGDQPQHF	TGTGCCAGCAGAAGTAACAAAAACGGCGATCAGCCCCAGCATTTT
TRBJ2-7	TRBV20-1	TRBD1	NA	CSARGTGGYEQYF	TGCAGTGCTAGAGGGACAGGGGGCTACGAGCAGTACTTC
TRBJ2-3	TRBV6-1	TRBD1	few	CAISGTGSDTQYF	TGTGCCATCAGTGGGACAGGGTCCGATACGCAGTATTTT
TRBJ2-7	TRBV7-6	NA	few	CASSLGFSSYEQYF	TGTGCCAGCAGCTTAGGTTTCAGCTCCTACGAGCAGTACTTC
TRBJ1-1	TRBV20-1	NA	many	CSARDEGEARMNTEAFF	TGCAGTGCTAGAGACGAAGGGGAAGCACGAATGAACACTGAAGCTTTCTTT
TRBJ1-4	TRBV7-9	TRBD1	NA	CASSFGTGGEKLFF	TGTGCCAGCAGCTTCGGGACAGGGGGTGAAAAACTGTTTTTT
TRBJ1-4	TRBV7-8	TRBD1	once	CASSLVQGATNEKLFF	TGTGCCAGCAGCCTAGTCCAGGGGGCAACTAATGAAAAACTGTTTTTT
TRBJ2-7	TRBV11-1	NA	NA	CASSLAVLRTYEQYF	TGTGCCAGCAGCTTAGCGGTCCTCAGGACCTACGAGCAGTACTTC
TRBJ2-1	TRBV5-1	NA	many	CASSSDRSSYNEQFF	TGCGCCAGCAGCTCGGACAGAAGCTCCTACAATGAGCAGTTCTTC
TRBJ2-5	TRBV2	NA	NA	CASRYGVQETQYF	TGTGCCAGCAGGTACGGGGTACAAGAGACTCAGTACTTC
TRBJ2-7	TRBV7-8	NA	NA	CASGLVGSYEQYF	TGTGCCAGCGGCTTGGTAGGGTCCTACGAGCAGTACTTC
TRBJ2-1	TRBV7-9	NA	NA	CASSFAPGNEQFF	TGTGCCAGCAGCTTTGCCCCTGGCAATGAGCAGTTCTTC
TRBJ2-7	TRBV5-4	NA	many	CASSFRDYEQYF	TGTGCCAGCAGCTTTCGAGACTACGAGCAGTACTTC
TRBJ2-1	TRBV7-9	NA	medium-sized	CASSSLWVEQFF	TGTGCCAGCAGCTCTCTCTGGGTCGAGCAGTTCTTC
TRBJ2-1	TRBV10-1	NA	NA	CASSEQAQVDLWNEQFF	TGCGCCAGCAGTGAGCAGGCCCAGGTAGATCTCTGGAATGAGCAGTTCTTC
TRBJ2-5	TRBV27	TRBD2	many	CASSLIGEGTQYF	TGTGCCAGCAGTTTAATCGGGGAGGGGACCCAGTACTTC
TRBJ2-7	TRBV7-9	NA	NA	CASSLGQVYEQYF	TGTGCCAGCAGCTTAGGGCAGGTCTACGAGCAGTACTTC
TRBJ2-1	TRBV29-1	TRBD2	NA	CSVDLAGGGNEQFF	TGCAGCGTTGATCTAGCGGGGGGCGGAAATGAGCAGTTCTTC
TRBJ1-2	TRBV7-6	NA	NA	CASSQEWAVGDYTF	TGTGCCAGCAGCCAAGAGTGGGCAGTTGGCGACTACACCTTC
TRBJ1-5	TRBV5-5	NA	many	CASSPIGYSNQPQHF	TGTGCCAGCAGCCCGATAGGATATAGCAATCAGCCCCAGCATTTT
TRBJ2-3	TRBV27	NA	few	CASSLFGSGTDTQYF	TGTGCCAGCAGTTTATTCGGCAGCGGCACAGATACGCAGTATTTT
TRBJ2-1	TRBV10-3	NA	NA	CATSPGEKNEQFF	TGTGCCACGAGCCCAGGGGAGAAGAATGAGCAGTTCTTC
TRBJ1-2	TRBV25-1	TRBD1	NA	CASSEWDRDRGYTF	TGTGCCAGCAGTGAATGGGACAGGGATCGGGGCTACACCTTC
TRBJ1-1	TRBV19	TRBD1	many	CASTGGTGGRDTEAFF	TGTGCCAGTACAGGCGGGACAGGGGGCAGGGACACTGAAGCTTTCTTT
TRBJ1-2	TRBV15	NA	medium-sized	CATSSRTETYYGYTF	TGTGCCACCAGCAGCCGTACAGAGACCTACTATGGCTACACCTTC
TRBJ2-7	TRBV15	NA	few	CATSRDRINNEQYF	TGTGCCACCAGCCGAGACAGGATAAACAACGAGCAGTACTTC
TRBJ1-2	TRBV29-1	NA	few	CSVVRDGLGGYTF	TGCAGCGTCGTCCGGGACGGCCTTGGGGGCTACACCTTC
TRBJ2-1	TRBV20-1	NA	few	CSARDPDGYNEQFF	TGCAGTGCTAGAGATCCGGACGGCTACAATGAGCAGTTCTTC
TRBJ2-7	TRBV6-1	NA	NA	CASSSNHEQYF	TGTGCCAGCAGTAGTAACCACGAGCAGTACTTC